Sequencing of this T cell receptor (beta chain) was carried out in a study of OX40 agonist ivuxolimab in advanced cancers. Study conclusions and caveats: Partial responders treated at 0.1-3.0 mg/kg exhibited clonal expansion among the lowest measured. Certain nonresponding patients likewise had low normalized T-cell clonal expansion.

A remark on this clone: What it binds is unknown.

Profiling relied on immunoSEQ multiplex PCR, and the TCRdb table lists in-frame clones only, not all of them. This table has approximately 44,000 clones, 90% to 95% appearing once. The sequenced sample was CD4+ or CD8+ T cells sorted from blood, obtained in a trial of the OX40 agonist ivuxolimab. The TCR was taken from an adult with an advanced solid tumor such as melanoma, head and neck, liver or kidney cancer.

CDR3 sequence reads: CASRPGVVGELFF. In DNA form, the CDR3 reads TGTGCCAGCAGGCCGGGAGTGGTCGGGGAGCTGTTTTTT. The genes are TRBV6-5 and TRBJ2-2, with a tentative D call TRBD2 (6 bases). The CDR3 is 13 amino acids. V lost 6 bases, J lost 7 bases, and 12 bases lay in between. Germline CDR1 and CDR2: MNHEY and SVGAGI.